These 10 T cell receptor beta chains came from one sample sequenced in a study of cytomegalovirus exposure and HLA in healthy donors. The study ran its PCR with 60 Vbeta and 13 Jbeta primers. Here immunoSEQ multiplex PCR was the method, and the copy in TCRdb shows in-frame clones only, minus some. The sample includes under 200,000 clones, approximately 80% of them seen just once. Sequencing input: PBMCs. Receptors were obtained from a woman aged 50 to 65 in good health and CMV-seronegative.

This chain uses TRBV10-3 with TRBJ2-1; D is possibly TRBD1 (5 bases). The CDR3 length is 14 residues. V lost 2 bases and J lost 2, with 7 bases in between. Germline CDR1 is ENHRY and CDR2 is SYGVKD. CDR3 DNA sequence: TGTGCCATCAGTGAGCTGGGGCCCTACAATGAGCAGTTCTTC. As protein: CAISELGPYNEQFF.

This clone was seen only a few times. V is TRBV7-8 and J is TRBJ1-1, with D perhaps matching TRBD1 (6 bases). CDR1 and CDR2 (germline): SGHVS, FQNEAQ. V was shortened by 5 bases and J by 10 bases, with 11 bases between the two germline ends. There are 11 residues in the CDR3. CDR3 region: CASSTRDTAFF. The CDR3, as DNA: TGTGCCAGCAGCACCCGGGACACAGCTTTCTTT. Drawing the rest from reference TRBV7-8 and TRBJ1-1, the complete variable domain is GAGVSQSPRYKVAKRGQDVALRCDPISGHVSLFWYQQALGQGPEFLTYFQNEAQLDKSGLPSDRFFAERPEGSVSTLKIQRTQQEDSAVYLCASSTRDTAFFGQGTRLTVV.

This rearrangement joins TRBV2 to TRBJ1-5; D gene uncertain. Between the trimmed V and J ends, which lost 2 bases and 0 bases, there was a span of 8 bases. The germline gives CDR1 SNHLY, CDR2 FYNNEI. This CDR3 region has 15 residues. This CDR3 is CASSERVLSNQPQHF. The CDR3 DNA reads as TGTGCCAGCAGTGAACGGGTCCTTAGCAATCAGCCCCAGCATTTT.

The chain carries TRBV7-2 and TRBJ1-2; D is perhaps TRBD1 (6 bases). The CDR3 is 14 residues long. V was shortened by 0 bases and J by 4 bases, with 9 bases between the two germline ends. Looked up from germline, CDR1 is SGHTA and CDR2 is FQGNSA. The CDR3: CASSLATGLYGYTF. The CDR3 DNA follows: TGTGCCAGCAGCTTAGCGACAGGCCTCTATGGCTACACCTTC. The entire variable domain, with the rest obtained from reference TRBV7-2 and TRBJ1-2, is as follows: GAGVSQSPSNKVTEKGKDVELRCDPISGHTALYWYRQSLGQGLEFLIYFQGNSAPDKSGLPSDRFSAERTGGSVSTLTIQRTQQEDSAVYLCASSLATGLYGYTFGSGTRLTVV.

V gene TRBV2 combines with J gene TRBJ2-4, with TRBD2 identical over 12 bases. The length of the CDR3 is 20 residues. CDR1 is SNHLY and CDR2 is FYNNEI in the germline V gene. V shed 5 bases, J shed 1 base, and the junction held 15 bases outside the gene matches. The CDR3 region is CASSPTLTSGGPGAKNIQYF. The CDR3 DNA sequence: TGTGCCAGCAGTCCAACCCTGACTAGCGGGGGCCCGGGGGCCAAAAACATTCAGTACTTC.

This rearrangement joins TRBV7-2 to TRBJ2-7, with D perhaps matching TRBD2 (5 bases). This CDR3 is 15 amino acids long. In germline, CDR1 is SGHTA, CDR2 FQGNSA. V lost 4 bases to trimming and J lost 3 bases, with 16 bases between them. The chain's CDR3 is CASSSSAGLGYEQYF. The CDR3 nucleotides are TGTGCCAGCAGCTCCAGCGCAGGACTGGGCTACGAGCAGTACTTC.

The chain has TRBV14 and TRBJ1-6, with 7 positions matching TRBD1. The V and J ends lost 0 bases and 9 bases, in that order; junction bases with no gene match: 8. This CDR3 is 16 amino acids long. Germline lookup yields CDR1 SGHDN and CDR2 FVKESK. As DNA, the CDR3 is TGTGCCAGCAGCCAAGATCGAGACAGGGTAATTTCACCCCTCCACTTT. Amino acid sequence: CASSQDRDRVISPLHF.

The chain carries TRBV2 and TRBJ2-5; D is perhaps TRBD2 (6 bases). The V gene's germline CDR1 is SNHLY and CDR2 FYNNEI. Trimming took off 6 bases at V and 5 bases at J, with 13 bases between the two ends. The CDR3 is made up of 13 amino acids. CDR3 in DNA: TGTGCCAGCAGGGTGACTAGTTCGGAGACCCAGTACTTC. It codes for CASRVTSSETQYF. The full variable domain, its missing parts supplied by reference TRBV2 and TRBJ2-5, is EPEVTQTPSHQVTQMGQEVILRCVPISNHLYFYWYRQILGQKVEFLVSFYNNEISEKSEIFDDQFSVERPDGSNFTLKIRSTKLEDSAMYFCASRVTSSETQYFGPGTRLLVL.

The chain carries TRBV27 and TRBJ2-3; TRBD2 is a possible D gene (5 bases). Looked up from germline, CDR1 is MNHEY and CDR2 is SMNVEV (reference sequence). Trimming took 5 bases from V and 4 from J, leaving 10 bases between them. This CDR3 region has 13 residues. Written as DNA, the CDR3 is TGTGCCAGCAGTCAGGCGCGGGCAGATACGCAGTATTTT. Amino acid sequence: CASSQARADTQYF.

As to this clone: Other DNA sequences from this sample encode an identical CDR3 as well. This rearrangement joins TRBV7-2 to TRBJ2-7, with 9 bases lining up with TRBD1. The germline CDR1 and CDR2 sequences are SGHTA and FQGNSA. V trimming: 5 bases; J trimming: 3 bases; junction bases outside the gene matches: 5. The CDR3 totals 14 residues. The CDR3 bases are TGTGCCAGCAGCGCCGGGACAGGGTACTACGAGCAGTACTTC. Protein product: CASSAGTGYYEQYF.